This T cell receptor (beta chain) emerged from a study of Graves' ophthalmopathy and Graves' hyperthyroidism. Study as a whole: No progression to ophthalmopathy over 18 months defined stable hyperthyroidism.

The study recruited hyperthyroidism patients aged 18 to 65 who were newly diagnosed, under 2 months' duration. General study results and limits: Clonotypes were expanded in thyroid at above 0.001 frequency, and most also appeared in blood.

For this clonotype: The antigen is not known.

Researchers took RNA transcripts and amplified TCR beta CDR3 regions from them. First-round RT-PCR with HTBI primers preceded a second-round multiplex PCR. TCRdb reprocessed the multiplex PCR reads via MiXCR and lists one record per CDR3 protein. The sample has about 500,000 distinct CDR3 sequences, roughly 40% seen once. The germline CDR1 and CDR2 sequences are SEHNR and FQNEAQ (reference sequence). This CDR3 has 16 residues. The sample was peripheral blood or thyroid tissue (not recorded which). The chain combines TRBV7-9 with TRBJ2-7; D tentatively fits TRBD1 or TRBD2 (6 bases each). The J call may be in error: the DNA end matches TRBJ2-1 better. The clonotype originates from an adult man with Graves' hyperthyroidism. CDR3 nucleotide sequence: TGTGCCAGCAGCTTAGTAGGAGGGGGAACCTACAATGAGCAGTTCTTC. Its translation is CASSLVGGGTYNEQFF.